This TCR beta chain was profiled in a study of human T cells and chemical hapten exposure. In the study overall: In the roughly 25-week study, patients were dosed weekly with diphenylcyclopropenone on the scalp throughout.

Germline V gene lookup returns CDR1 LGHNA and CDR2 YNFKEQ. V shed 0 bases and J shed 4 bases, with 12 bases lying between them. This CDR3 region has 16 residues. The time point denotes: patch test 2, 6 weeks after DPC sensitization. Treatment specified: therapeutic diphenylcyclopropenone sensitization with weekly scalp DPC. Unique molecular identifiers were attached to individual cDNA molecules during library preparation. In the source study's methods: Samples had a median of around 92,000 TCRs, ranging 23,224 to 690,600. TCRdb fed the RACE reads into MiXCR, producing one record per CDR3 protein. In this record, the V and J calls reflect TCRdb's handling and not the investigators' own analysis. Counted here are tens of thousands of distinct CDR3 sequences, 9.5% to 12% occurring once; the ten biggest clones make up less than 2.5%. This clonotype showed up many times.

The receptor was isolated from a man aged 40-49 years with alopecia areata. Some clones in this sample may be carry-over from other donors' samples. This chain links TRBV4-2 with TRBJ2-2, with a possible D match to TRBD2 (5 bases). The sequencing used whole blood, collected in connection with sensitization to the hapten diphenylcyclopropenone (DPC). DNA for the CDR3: TGTGCCAGCAGCCAAGATCCAGCGGTACCCACCGGGGAGCTGTTTTTT. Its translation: CASSQDPAVPTGELFF.